This TCR beta chain stems from a study of T cells in Graves' hyperthyroidism and ophthalmopathy. In the study overall: Prior to any treatment, at the point of initial diagnosis, peripheral blood was collected. Study outcomes and limitations: Stable hyperthyroidism and ophthalmopathy were separated using 13 V-J signatures.

Any patient presenting with uncontrolled infection, other autoimmune disease, pregnancy or lactation was left out. This clonotype has at least ten counts. Its antigen remains unknown. Amplified TCR beta CDR3 regions derived from RNA transcripts. When the TCR CDR3 underwent first-round RT-PCR, the HTBI primer set was used. TCRdb passed the multiplex PCR reads through MiXCR, listing each CDR3 protein once. The repertoire holds a few hundred thousand distinct CDR3 sequences, 21% seen once, with over 45% in the top ten. This TCR was sampled from a woman aged 45-60 years with Graves' hyperthyroidism. Source material: blood.

The CDR3 here is CASSLGTNNYGYTF. CDR3 nucleotide sequence: TGTGCCAGCAGCTTAGGGACAAATAACTATGGCTACACCTTC. The chain couples TRBV13 to TRBJ1-2; no clear D gene. V dropped 0 bases and J dropped 1 base, with 6 bases sitting between them. Per germline, CDR1 PRHDT and CDR2 FYEKMQ (reference sequence). The CDR3 is 14 residues long.